The 6 T cell receptor beta chains listed next were all sequenced from one sample in a study of CD8 T cells in ankylosing spondylitis. TCRdb itself ran the 5' RACE reads through MiXCR, one entry per CDR3 protein. The sample contains roughly 440,000 distinct CDR3 sequences, 15% to 20% of which appear only once. The antigens for these receptors are not known. Study findings and constraints: Blood from ankylosing spondylitis patients appeared to carry a characteristic eight-variant TCR beta motif.

The specimen was blood, either unsorted or a sorted T cell fraction (not recorded which). These receptors were obtained from a male donor with ankylosing spondylitis.

This clonotype was seen ten or more times. The chain links TRBV5-1 to TRBJ2-1, with 9 bases lining up with TRBD2. This CDR3 region has 16 residues. Germline V gene data show CDR1 as SGHRS and CDR2 as YFSETQ. V lost 1 base, J lost 10 bases, and 12 bases stayed unmatched. CDR3 region: CASSLSSAGGFGEQFF. Written as DNA, the CDR3 is TGCGCCAGCAGCTTGTCCTCAGCGGGAGGTTTCGGGGAGCAGTTCTTC.

This clonotype showed up just a few times. The chain links TRBV5-6 to TRBJ1-2, with no clear D. V was cut by 3 bases and J by 5 bases, with 14 bases left in between. Germline-derived CDR1 and CDR2 are SGHDT and YYEEEE. The CDR3 spans 14 residues. The CDR3 spells CASSSEPQVYGYTF. DNA of the CDR3: TGTGCCAGCAGCTCGGAACCCCAGGTTTATGGCTACACCTTC.

The rearrangement links TRBV7-9 to TRBJ2-7; TRBD1 matches at 7 bases. Germline V gene sequence: CDR1 SEHNR, CDR2 FQNEAQ (reference sequence). The length of the CDR3 is 14 residues. V gave up 1 base and J gave up 5 bases; unmatched junction bases: 5. Here the CDR3 reads CASSLGQGFHEQYF. As DNA, the CDR3 is TGTGCCAGCAGCTTAGGACAGGGTTTCCACGAGCAGTACTTC.

This clonotype occurred many times. The CDR3 sequence is CATSDFGDRGKDEQFF. In DNA form, the CDR3 reads TGTGCCACCAGTGATTTCGGGGACAGGGGGAAGGATGAGCAGTTCTTC. V usage is TRBV24-1 and J usage is TRBJ2-1; 11 nucleotides align to TRBD1. The CDR3 consists of 16 residues. V lost 1 base to trimming and J lost 8 bases; unmatched junction nucleotides: 6. Germline CDR1 KGHDR, CDR2 SFDVKD.

The chain is built from TRBV18 and TRBJ2-5, with 9 bases identical to TRBD2. Germline V gene data show CDR1 as KGHSH and CDR2 as LQKENI. The junction had 7 bases not matched to a gene; V was cut back by 4 bases and J by 1 base. This CDR3 spans 16 amino acids. In DNA, the CDR3 is TGTGCCAGCTCACAAATAGCGGGGGATCTCCAAGAGACCCAGTACTTC. This codes for CASSQIAGDLQETQYF.

This chain joins TRBV21-1 and TRBJ2-7; TRBD2 is taken as the D call from the table, unchecked against the DNA. TRBV21-1 is labeled a pseudogene. There are 18 residues in the CDR3. The CDR3: CASLLVPLPFWGSYEQYF. The CDR3 DNA reads TGTGCCAGTCTCCTAGTCCCGCTTCCTTTTTGGGGCTCCTACGAGCAGTACTTC.